The 14 T cell receptor beta chains below were found in one sample sequenced in a study of regulatory T cells in long-lasting Graves disease. The TCR beta library used iRepertoire HTBI primers with Arm-PCR amplification of CDR3. TCRdb analysed the multiplex PCR reads with MiXCR anew, one entry per CDR3 protein. The data contain a few hundred thousand distinct CDR3 sequences, about 19% of them singletons. As to time point: newly diagnosed GD, antithyroid drugs for less than 3 months. Making the TCR library involved RNA that had been extracted from PBMCs. Sequencing was performed on peripheral blood mononuclear cells (PBMCs), taken at new diagnosis, from a patient treated with antithyroid drugs. The source is a female donor with Graves disease.

This clonotype came up many times. The rearrangement links TRBV24-1 to TRBJ2-5; the D is unclear. The CDR3 runs 15 residues. Looked up from germline, CDR1 is KGHDR and CDR2 is SFDVKD. V lost 0 bases to trimming and J lost 2 bases, with 9 bases between them. Here the CDR3 DNA reads TGTGCCACCAGTGATTTGCAACCTGGACAAGAGACCCAGTACTTC. It specifies CATSDLQPGQETQYF.

This clonotype was recorded once. CDR3 amino acids: CASSETRGFTEAFF. As DNA, the CDR3 is TGTGCCAGCAGTGAAACCAGGGGATTCACTGAAGCTTTCTTT. This sequence joins TRBV2 and TRBJ1-1; perhaps TRBD1 as D (6 bases). Per the germline V gene, CDR1 is SNHLY and CDR2 is FYNNEI. The CDR3 totals 14 residues. With 2 bases removed from V and 4 bases from J, the gap between germline ends came to 11 bases.

This clonotype has ten or more counts. The J gene is TRBJ1-4, the V gene TRBV4-1, with 7 bases that match TRBD1. The germline V gene has CDR1 MGHRA and CDR2 YSYEKL. The length of the CDR3 is 15 residues. The ends lost 4 bases at V and 5 bases at J; junction bases unmatched: 7. In DNA, the CDR3 is TGCGCCAGCAGCCGTCCGGGACAGCGAAATGAAAAACTGTTTTTT. The encoded protein is CASSRPGQRNEKLFF.

Ten or more counts support this clonotype. The J gene is TRBJ2-2, the V gene TRBV4-3; tentative D call: TRBD1 (5 bases). Looked up from germline, CDR1 is LGHNA and CDR2 is YSLEER. With 1 base removed from V and 5 bases from J, the gap between germline ends came to 11 bases. There are 15 residues in the CDR3. DNA of the CDR3: TGCGCCAGCAGCCAAGTTCATGGGGCTACCGGGGAGCTGTTTTTT. The encoded protein is CASSQVHGATGELFF.

This clonotype was recorded at least ten times. The chain carries TRBV2 and TRBJ1-2; tentative D call: TRBD1 (5 bases). The CDR3 covers 14 residues. The V end was cut by 1 base, the J end by 2 bases, with 8 bases between. Germline V gives CDR1 SNHLY, CDR2 FYNNEI. CDR3 protein: CASSEEWGNYGYTF. DNA for the CDR3: TGTGCCAGCAGTGAAGAGTGGGGGAACTATGGCTACACCTTC.

The chain recombines TRBV19 with TRBJ1-2; 9 bases match TRBD1. V was clipped by 6 bases and J by 4 bases; unmatched bases: 15. Germline V gives CDR1 LNHDA, CDR2 SQIVND (reference sequence). The CDR3 runs 17 residues. The CDR3 loop reads CASSRGQGDSEFYGYTF. The CDR3 nucleotides are TGTGCCAGTAGCCGGGGACAGGGAGATTCTGAGTTCTATGGCTACACCTTC. Combining the CDR3 with reference TRBV19 and TRBJ1-2 gives the whole variable domain DGGITQSPKYLFRKEGQNVTLSCEQNLNHDAMYWYRQDPGQGLRLIYYSQIVNDFQKGDIAEGYSVSREKKESFPLTVTSAQKNPTAFYLCASSRGQGDSEFYGYTFGSGTRLTVV.

In its sample, this clonotype was seen many times. The rearrangement joins TRBV20-1 to TRBJ2-1; 8 bases are a match to TRBD2. The CDR3 runs to 15 residues. Trimming removed 6 bases from V and 6 bases from J; junction bases left unmatched: 13. Germline CDR1 DFQATT, CDR2 SNEGSKA (reference sequence). The CDR3 spells CSAPPGSSGFNEQFF. For the CDR3, the DNA is TGCAGTGCCCCCCCCGGGTCTAGCGGGTTCAATGAGCAGTTCTTC.

This clonotype was detected ten times or more. This chain connects TRBV7-9 to TRBJ1-5; weak D call: TRBD1 (5 bases). The ends were cut back, 5 bases at V and 5 bases at J, with 10 bases in the middle. Germline loops: CDR1 SEHNR, CDR2 FQNEAQ (reference sequence). CDR3 size: 13 residues. The CDR3 sequence is CASSLGGDQPQHF. As DNA, the CDR3 is TGTGCCAGCAGCCTCGGGGGGGATCAGCCCCAGCATTTT. Full variable domain (missing parts from reference TRBV7-9 and TRBJ1-5): DTGVSQNPRHKITKRGQNVTFRCDPISEHNRLYWYRQTLGQGPEFLTYFQNEAQLEKSRLLSDRFSAERPKGSFSTLEIQRTEQGDSAMYLCASSLGGDQPQHFGDGTRLSIL.

This clonotype was observed many times. This chain connects TRBV5-6 to TRBJ2-1; D call uncertain. The CDR3 runs to 13 residues. Germline values: CDR1 SGHDT, CDR2 YYEEEE. V was shortened by 3 bases and J by 9 bases, with 13 bases between the two germline ends. Here the CDR3 DNA reads TGTGCCAGCAGCTCCCGACATGGTTTTGAGCAGTTCTTC. Translating gives CASSSRHGFEQFF.

This clonotype was recorded at least ten times. The chain employs TRBV6-2 or TRBV6-3 and TRBJ1-1; 8 bases match TRBD1. The CDR3 sequence is 13 residues long. V was pared by 5 bases and J by 11 bases, with 10 bases of the junction left unmatched. The germline gives CDR1 MNHEY, CDR2 SVGEGT. CDR3 nucleotides: TGTGCCAGCAGTCCGCCGGGACAGGTCTCTGCTTTCTTT. Its protein product is CASSPPGQVSAFF.

This clonotype has a handful of counts. V is TRBV20-1 and J is TRBJ2-5, with 13 bases that match TRBD2. CDR1 DFQATT and CDR2 SNEGSKA come from the germline V gene (reference sequence). The ends lost 6 bases at V and 4 bases at J; junction bases unmatched: 11. The CDR3 has 16 amino acids. DNA for the CDR3: TGCAGTGCCGACTCGCGGACTAGCGGGAGTCGAGAGACCCAGTACTTC. Translated, it gives CSADSRTSGSRETQYF.

This clonotype was recorded many times. J is TRBJ2-5 and V is TRBV20-1; 7 nucleotides line up with TRBD2. The CDR3 spans 13 residues. Trimming took 6 bases from V and 5 from J; bases not matched to a gene: 9. In germline, CDR1 is DFQATT, CDR2 SNEGSKA (reference sequence). This CDR3 reads CSAHFRGGETQYF. CDR3 in DNA: TGCAGTGCGCACTTTCGGGGAGGGGAGACCCAGTACTTC.

This clonotype has ten or more counts. This chain joins TRBV20-1 and TRBJ2-7, with D tentatively TRBD2 (7 bases). Germline CDR1 is DFQATT and CDR2 is SNEGSKA (reference sequence). This CDR3 has 13 residues. V was cut by 5 bases and J by 6 bases, with 17 bases left in between. CDR3 nucleotides: TGCAGTGCTCACCGGGGGGCAATTGGCGAGCAGTACTTC. Its translation is CSAHRGAIGEQYF.

This clonotype was counted many times. This chain connects TRBV9 to TRBJ2-1, with a possible D match to TRBD1 (5 bases). Trimming left V 1 base short and J 4 bases short, with 6 bases between. Looked up from germline, CDR1 is SGDLS and CDR2 is YYNGEE. The CDR3 has 13 residues. CDR3 nucleotide sequence: TGTGCCAGCAGCGTACAGGGTTACAATGAGCAGTTCTTC. This codes for CASSVQGYNEQFF.